These T cell receptor beta chains were read from a single sample in a study of blood T cell repertoires in COVID-19. Sequencing was performed with immunoSEQ multiplex PCR; in TCRdb, only in-frame clones are kept and a portion is missing. The sample has around 280,000 clones, more than 75% seen once. The sequenced sample consisted of peripheral blood. The receptor set was obtained from a woman aged 25 to 39 who had recovered from COVID-19. Both conserved end residues are part of each CDR3. D genes are given only for firm matches. Size values are once, few and many counts, or a class for expanded clones, and some rows have none.

j_gene: TRBJ1-3; abundance: -; v_gene: TRBV5-1; d_gene: -; CDR3nt: TGCGCCAGCAGCTTGGATAGTGCTACTGGAAACACCATATATTTT; CDR3aa: CASSLDSATGNTIYF
j_gene: TRBJ2-3; abundance: few; v_gene: TRBV18; d_gene: TRBD2; CDR3nt: TGTGCCACCAAAGAGGCGGGGGAAACAGATACGCAGTATTTT; CDR3aa: CATKEAGETDTQYF
j_gene: TRBJ2-7; abundance: -; v_gene: TRBV5-6; d_gene: TRBD1; CDR3nt: TGTGCCAGCAGCTTGAGACAGGGCACCTACGAGCAGTACTTC; CDR3aa: CASSLRQGTYEQYF
j_gene: TRBJ2-3; abundance: -; v_gene: TRBV4-1; d_gene: -; CDR3nt: TGCGCCAGCAGCCAAGATTCTGCGCGGAGCACAGATACGCAGTATTTT; CDR3aa: CASSQDSARSTDTQYF
j_gene: TRBJ2-5; abundance: -; v_gene: TRBV11-2; d_gene: -; CDR3nt: TGTGCCAGCAGCTTATTAGGTGGGACACAAGAGACCCAGTACTTC; CDR3aa: CASSLLGGTQETQYF
j_gene: TRBJ2-3; abundance: -; v_gene: TRBV12-5; d_gene: TRBD2; CDR3nt: TGTGCTAGTGGTTTAAGCGGGGGGGCGCAGTATTTT; CDR3aa: CASGLSGGAQYF
j_gene: TRBJ2-2; abundance: -; v_gene: TRBV7-9; d_gene: TRBD2; CDR3nt: TGTGCCAGCAGCTCAAGTCCTAGCGGGATCGCCGGGGAGCTGTTTTTT; CDR3aa: CASSSSPSGIAGELFF
j_gene: TRBJ2-7; abundance: -; v_gene: TRBV7-2; d_gene: -; CDR3nt: TGTGCCAGCAGCTTATCTCAGGGTGTCGCCTACGAGCAGTACTTC; CDR3aa: CASSLSQGVAYEQYF
j_gene: TRBJ1-1; abundance: -; v_gene: TRBV5-6; d_gene: -; CDR3nt: TGTGCCAGCAGCTCCTATATGAACACTGAAGCTTTCTTT; CDR3aa: CASSSYMNTEAFF
j_gene: TRBJ1-1; abundance: -; v_gene: TRBV19; d_gene: -; CDR3nt: TGTGCCAGTAGTCGATCCCCCTCCGGGTACACTGAAGCTTTCTTT; CDR3aa: CASSRSPSGYTEAFF
j_gene: TRBJ1-4; abundance: -; v_gene: TRBV27; d_gene: TRBD1; CDR3nt: TGTGCCAGCAGTTCGACAGGGATTGGGCTGTTTTTT; CDR3aa: CASSSTGIGLFF
j_gene: TRBJ1-5; abundance: -; v_gene: TRBV10-2; d_gene: TRBD1; CDR3nt: TGCGCCAGCAGTGAGATGACAGGGGAGAATCAGCCCCAGCATTTT; CDR3aa: CASSEMTGENQPQHF
j_gene: TRBJ2-5; abundance: -; v_gene: TRBV11-3; d_gene: -; CDR3nt: TGTGCCAGCAGCTTGACCTCGCGGGGGCGAGAGACCCAGTACTTC; CDR3aa: CASSLTSRGRETQYF
j_gene: TRBJ2-7; abundance: -; v_gene: TRBV24-1; d_gene: TRBD1; CDR3nt: TGTGCCACCAGTGACGCAGGGGGCGGATACGAGCAGTACTTC; CDR3aa: CATSDAGGGYEQYF
j_gene: TRBJ2-2; abundance: -; v_gene: TRBV24-1; d_gene: TRBD2; CDR3nt: TGTGCCACCAGTGTCGAGACTAGCGGGGCTACCGGGGAGCTGTTTTTT; CDR3aa: CATSVETSGATGELFF
j_gene: TRBJ1-1; abundance: few; v_gene: TRBV4-2; d_gene: -; CDR3nt: TGTGCCAGCAGCCAAGATCCATTGAACACTGAAGCTTTCTTT; CDR3aa: CASSQDPLNTEAFF
j_gene: TRBJ2-1; abundance: -; v_gene: TRBV6-5; d_gene: TRBD1; CDR3nt: TGTGCCAGCAGGGGACAGCTGCTCTATGAGCAGTTCTTC; CDR3aa: CASRGQLLYEQFF
j_gene: TRBJ1-5; abundance: -; v_gene: TRBV28; d_gene: -; CDR3nt: TGTGCCAGCAGCCCGCCGGAGGGGCGGAGGCAGCCCCAGCATTTT; CDR3aa: CASSPPEGRRQPQHF
j_gene: TRBJ1-1; abundance: -; v_gene: TRBV19; d_gene: -; CDR3nt: TGTGCCAGTAGTGTGGACTCGAACACTGAAGCTTTCTTT; CDR3aa: CASSVDSNTEAFF
j_gene: TRBJ2-5; abundance: -; v_gene: TRBV18; d_gene: -; CDR3nt: TGTGCCAGCTCACCATCGGTTCGGGGAGAGACCCAGTACTTC; CDR3aa: CASSPSVRGETQYF
j_gene: TRBJ2-7; abundance: -; v_gene: TRBV11-3; d_gene: -; CDR3nt: TGTGCCAGCAGCCGTAGCAGGGCCAGCGAGCAGTACTTC; CDR3aa: CASSRSRASEQYF
j_gene: TRBJ2-7; abundance: -; v_gene: TRBV6-5; d_gene: TRBD2; CDR3nt: TGTGCCAGCTCCCCTGCGGGGGCCTACGAGCAGTACTTC; CDR3aa: CASSPAGAYEQYF
j_gene: TRBJ2-5; abundance: -; v_gene: TRBV4-1; d_gene: -; CDR3nt: TGCGCCAGCAGCCACCCCAGCCAAGAGACCCAGTACTTC; CDR3aa: CASSHPSQETQYF
j_gene: TRBJ1-2; abundance: -; v_gene: TRBV25-1; d_gene: -; CDR3nt: TGTGCCAGCAGTGAACCGGCAGGAAGTAACTATGGCTACACCTTC; CDR3aa: CASSEPAGSNYGYTF
j_gene: TRBJ1-2; abundance: -; v_gene: TRBV5-1; d_gene: TRBD1; CDR3nt: TGCGCCAGCAGCTTGACCCCTTCTTGGGGGACAGCCTATGGCTACACCTTC; CDR3aa: CASSLTPSWGTAYGYTF
j_gene: TRBJ2-7; abundance: many; v_gene: TRBV5-6; d_gene: -; CDR3nt: TGTGCCAGCAGCCTGGGGGTTGGCGGAAGAGCCTACGAGCAGTACTTC; CDR3aa: CASSLGVGGRAYEQYF
j_gene: TRBJ2-5; abundance: -; v_gene: TRBV30; d_gene: TRBD1; CDR3nt: TGTGCCTGGAGTCCGCAAAGGACAGGGTGGGAGACCCAGTACTTC; CDR3aa: CAWSPQRTGWETQYF
j_gene: TRBJ2-2; abundance: -; v_gene: TRBV5-1; d_gene: TRBD2; CDR3nt: TGCGCCAGCAACGCGGGGGAGGGCACCGGGGAGCTGTTTTTT; CDR3aa: CASNAGEGTGELFF
j_gene: TRBJ1-2; abundance: -; v_gene: TRBV6-5; d_gene: -; CDR3nt: TGTGCCAGCAGTACGGGAACTCCGGCTGGCTACACCTTC; CDR3aa: CASSTGTPAGYTF
j_gene: TRBJ2-2; abundance: once; v_gene: TRBV5-1; d_gene: TRBD2; CDR3nt: TGCGCCAGCTTGGCGGGGGGCAAGGACACCGGGGAGCTGTTTTTT; CDR3aa: CASLAGGKDTGELFF
j_gene: TRBJ1-2; abundance: -; v_gene: TRBV7-9; d_gene: -; CDR3nt: TGTGCCAGCAGCCCCAGGAACCCAGAGGCTAGCTGGGCCTATGGCTACACCTTC; CDR3aa: CASSPRNPEASWAYGYTF
j_gene: TRBJ2-2; abundance: once; v_gene: TRBV28; d_gene: TRBD1; CDR3nt: TGTGCCAGCAGTCCTAGGGACAGGGACACCGGGGAGCTGTTTTTT; CDR3aa: CASSPRDRDTGELFF
j_gene: TRBJ1-6; abundance: -; v_gene: TRBV5-1; d_gene: -; CDR3nt: TGCGCCAGCAGCTTGGACGGCGGCGCTTTGGCCCTCCACTTT; CDR3aa: CASSLDGGALALHF
j_gene: TRBJ1-2; abundance: -; v_gene: TRBV28; d_gene: TRBD1; CDR3nt: TGTGCCAGCAGTTTTCGGACAGGGACGGGGTATGGCTACACCTTC; CDR3aa: CASSFRTGTGYGYTF
j_gene: TRBJ2-1; abundance: -; v_gene: TRBV27; d_gene: -; CDR3nt: TGTGCCAGCAGTTGGGGCGGAGGGTCCTACAATGAGCAGTTCTTC; CDR3aa: CASSWGGGSYNEQFF
j_gene: TRBJ1-2; abundance: -; v_gene: TRBV3-1/TRBV3-2; d_gene: -; CDR3nt: TGTGCCAGCAGCCAAGATGCGGAAAACTATGGCTACACCTTC; CDR3aa: CASSQDAENYGYTF
j_gene: TRBJ2-7; abundance: -; v_gene: TRBV7-9; d_gene: TRBD2; CDR3nt: TGTGCCAGCAGCCCGGGGACTAGCGGGCGTTACGAGCAGTACTTC; CDR3aa: CASSPGTSGRYEQYF
j_gene: TRBJ2-3; abundance: -; v_gene: TRBV6-5; d_gene: -; CDR3nt: TGTGCCAGCAGTCCCGGACAGAGCACAGATACGCAGTATTTT; CDR3aa: CASSPGQSTDTQYF
j_gene: TRBJ2-3; abundance: -; v_gene: TRBV6-6; d_gene: -; CDR3nt: TGTGCCAGCAGCCCCGGGACTTCGCTTAGCACAGATACGCAGTATTTT; CDR3aa: CASSPGTSLSTDTQYF
j_gene: TRBJ1-2; abundance: -; v_gene: TRBV6-5; d_gene: TRBD1; CDR3nt: TGTGCCAGCATCCCGGGACAGGGAGGCGGCTACACCTTC; CDR3aa: CASIPGQGGGYTF